This TCR beta chain was found in a study of T-cell reconstitution after alpha-beta-depleted transplantation in children. Unique molecular identifiers were built into the TCRbeta library. A single record per CDR3 protein comes from TCRdb applying MiXCR to the PCR reads. The sample consists of 170,000 or so distinct CDR3 sequences, about 6.3% of them appearing once. This clonotype was recorded many times. This sequence originates from a human donor who donated a stem cell graft to a child with Wiskott-Aldrich syndrome. This specimen consisted of PBMCs from the stem cell graft donor, obtained from the stem cell graft.

The CDR3: CSVVPGGQETQYF. The CDR3 nucleotides read TGCAGCGTTGTGCCAGGGGGACAAGAGACCCAGTACTTC. V gene TRBV29-1 combines with J gene TRBJ2-5, with 7 bases aligning to TRBD1. J gave up 2 bases and V 4 bases, and 4 bases lay outside the gene matches. Germline CDR1 reads SQVTM; CDR2 reads ANQGSEA. The CDR3 is 13 residues long. The whole variable domain, filled in from reference TRBV29-1 and TRBJ2-5, reads SAVISQKPSRDICQRGTSLTIQCQVDSQVTMMFWYRQQPGQSLTLIATANQGSEATYESGFVIDKFPISRPNLTFSTLTVSNMSPEDSSIYLCSVVPGGQETQYFGPGTRLLVL.